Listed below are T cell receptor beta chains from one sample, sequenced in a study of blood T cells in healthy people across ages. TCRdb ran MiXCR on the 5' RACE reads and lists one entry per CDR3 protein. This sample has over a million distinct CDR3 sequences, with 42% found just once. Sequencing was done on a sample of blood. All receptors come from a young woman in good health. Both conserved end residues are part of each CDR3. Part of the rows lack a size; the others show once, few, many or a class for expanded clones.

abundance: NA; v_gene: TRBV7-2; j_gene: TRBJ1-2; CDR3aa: CASSVTAAGGGYTF
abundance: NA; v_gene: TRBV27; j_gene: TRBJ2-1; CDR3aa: CASSLGSGGYSSYNEQFF
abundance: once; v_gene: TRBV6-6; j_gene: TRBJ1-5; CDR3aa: CASSPGERGPSNQPQHF
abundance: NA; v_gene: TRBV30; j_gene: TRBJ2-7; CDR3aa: CACELGAYEQYF
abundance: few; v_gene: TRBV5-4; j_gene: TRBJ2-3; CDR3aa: CASTPSRGRTDTQYF
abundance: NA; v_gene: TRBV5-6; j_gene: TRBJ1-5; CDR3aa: CASSLYRDHNQPQHF
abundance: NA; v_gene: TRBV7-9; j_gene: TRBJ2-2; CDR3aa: CASSTSNTGELFF
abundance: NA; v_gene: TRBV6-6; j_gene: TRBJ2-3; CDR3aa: CASRDTDRGTDTQYF
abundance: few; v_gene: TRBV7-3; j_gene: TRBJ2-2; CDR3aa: CASSTRDRGLTGELFF
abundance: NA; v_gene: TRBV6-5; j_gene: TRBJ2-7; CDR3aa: CASSYRRSAGRSSYEQYF
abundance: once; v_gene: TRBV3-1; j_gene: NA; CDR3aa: CASSDETSGGAYIQYF
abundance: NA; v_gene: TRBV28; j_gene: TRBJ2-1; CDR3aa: CASSLPLAGHNEQFF
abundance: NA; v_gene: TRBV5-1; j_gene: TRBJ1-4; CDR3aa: CASSGPPGQASEKLFF
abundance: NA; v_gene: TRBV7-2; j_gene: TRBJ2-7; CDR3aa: CASSLASGGDLYEQYF
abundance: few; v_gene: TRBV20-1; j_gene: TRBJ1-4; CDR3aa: CSAELTGLANEKLFF
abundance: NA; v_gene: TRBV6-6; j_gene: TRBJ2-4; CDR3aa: CASSYSRPRGGRQYF
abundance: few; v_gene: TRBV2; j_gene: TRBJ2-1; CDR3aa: CASSGLVTNEQFF
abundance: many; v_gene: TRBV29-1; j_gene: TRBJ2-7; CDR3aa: CSVELRGQGEQYF
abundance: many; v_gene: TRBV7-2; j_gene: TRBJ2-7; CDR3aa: CASSLEGQGAYEQYF
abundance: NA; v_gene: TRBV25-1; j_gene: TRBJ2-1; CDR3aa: CASSEGGAGLDEQFF
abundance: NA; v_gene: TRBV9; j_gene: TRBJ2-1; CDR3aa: CASSSRTSWNHNEQFF
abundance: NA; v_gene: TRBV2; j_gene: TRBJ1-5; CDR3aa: CASRGGNNQPQHF
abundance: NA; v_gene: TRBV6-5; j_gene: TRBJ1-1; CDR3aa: CVSSRGLNTEAFF
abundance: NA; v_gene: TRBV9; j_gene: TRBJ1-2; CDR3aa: CASSVTQDNYGYTF
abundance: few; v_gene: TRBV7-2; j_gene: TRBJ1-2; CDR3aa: CASSLLGGRMGGYTF